Shown below are 29 T cell receptor beta chains from a single sample sequenced in a study of post-analysis software for immune sequencing data. General study findings and limits: When patients were compared with controls, about five TRBV segments were more frequent, TRBV5-6, TRBV5-1 and TRBV20-1 among them.

The antigens for these receptors are not known. Prepared libraries of TCR beta cDNA carried unique molecular identifiers. TCRdb fed the PCR reads into MiXCR, producing one record per CDR3 protein. Found here are about 560,000 distinct CDR3 sequences, roughly two fifths of them singletons; the top ten hold around 1.7%. The specimen was blood. The receptor set was obtained from a girl between 5 and 17 years old with multiple sclerosis.

The rearrangement joins TRBV4-1 to TRBJ2-1; no firm D call. In germline, CDR1 is MGHRA, CDR2 YSYEKL. The CDR3 has 16 amino acids. The V end lost 3 bases, the J end lost 0 bases, and 12 bases lay between the germline ends. The CDR3 nucleotides read TGCGCCAGCAGCCAGCCCCTTTCGAGCTCCTACAATGAGCAGTTCTTC. Translation: CASSQPLSSSYNEQFF.

The J gene is TRBJ2-3, the V gene TRBV11-2; tentative D call: TRBD1 (5 bases). This CDR3 comprises 15 residues. Germline V gene lookup returns CDR1 SGHAT and CDR2 FQNNGV. V shed 5 bases and J shed 6 bases, with 18 bases lying between them. CDR3 in amino acids: CASSLRDRFKDTQYF. CDR3 sequence (DNA): TGTGCCAGCAGCCTTCGAGACAGATTTAAGGATACGCAGTATTTT.

The chain employs TRBV27 and TRBJ2-4; 10 bases are shared with TRBD1. The assigned J gene may be wrong: the sequence end matches TRBJ2-7 better. Per the germline V gene, CDR1 is MNHEY and CDR2 is SMNVEV (reference sequence). This CDR3 spans 15 amino acids. The chain's CDR3 is CASSPIRDRGHEQYF. The CDR3 bases are TGTGCCAGCAGTCCAATCCGGGACAGGGGCCACGAGCAGTACTTC.

CDR3 sequence: CSGGEGHQPQHF. Here the CDR3 DNA reads TGCAGCGGCGGTGAGGGTCATCAGCCCCAGCATTTT. The chain is built from TRBV29-1 and TRBJ1-5; D unresolved. Germline V lookup: CDR1 SQVTM, CDR2 ANQGSEA. This CDR3 has 12 residues. V lost 7 bases and J lost 5, with 12 bases in between.

This clonotype was counted between two and nine times. The CDR3 DNA is TGTGCCAGCAGTTCACACGAGCAGTACTTC. It codes for CASSSHEQYF. The chain employs TRBV9 and TRBJ2-7; D gene uncertain. The CDR3 sequence is 10 residues long. Germline V CDR1 and CDR2: SGDLS, YYNGEE. Trimming removed 5 bases at V and 5 bases at J, with 5 bases between.

In its sample, this clonotype was seen a few times. V and J are TRBV20-1 and TRBJ1-1; 8 bases align to TRBD1. Trimming took 0 bases from V and 0 from J; bases not matched to a gene: 3. CDR1 and CDR2 from the germline V gene are DFQATT and SNEGSKA (reference sequence). This CDR3 has 15 amino acids. Written as DNA, the CDR3 is TGCAGTGCTAGAGATGGGACAGGAATGAACACTGAAGCTTTCTTT. It specifies CSARDGTGMNTEAFF.

This clonotype was seen more than once but under ten times. This chain links TRBV4-1 with TRBJ2-1; maybe TRBD1 (5 bases). CDR1 MGHRA and CDR2 YSYEKL come from the germline V gene. The CDR3 covers 17 residues. Trimming removed 1 base at V and 8 bases at J, with 21 bases between. CDR3 nucleotides: TGCGCCAGCAGCCAAGGGTCCCCTTTCTATAGGGGCGATGAGCAGTTCTTC. Residues: CASSQGSPFYRGDEQFF.

This chain joins TRBV4-2 and TRBJ2-5, with 8 positions matching TRBD2. In germline, CDR1 is LGHNA, CDR2 YNFKEQ. The length of the CDR3 is 15 residues. V lost 4 bases and J lost 1; bases outside the gene matches: 5. CDR3 coding DNA: TGTGCCAGCAGCCCAGGACTAGCCCTCCAAGAGACCCAGTACTTC. Protein: CASSPGLALQETQYF.

V gene TRBV24-1 combines with J gene TRBJ1-5, with D possibly matching TRBD1 (5 bases). V lost 10 bases and J 3 bases, leaving 15 bases between the germline ends. Germline loops: CDR1 KGHDR, CDR2 SFDVKD. CDR3 length equals 14 residues. The CDR3 here is CATGSRGANQPQHF. The CDR3 DNA follows: TGTGCCACAGGTTCGCGGGGCGCCAATCAGCCCCAGCATTTT.

The chain recombines TRBV9 with TRBJ2-4; TRBD1 agrees at 7 bases. CDR1 and CDR2 from the germline V gene are SGDLS and YYNGEE. This CDR3 has 15 residues. V lost 2 bases, J lost 4 bases, and 6 bases stayed unmatched. CDR3 sequence reads: CASSVDDRVKNIQYF. The CDR3, as DNA: TGTGCCAGCAGCGTGGACGACAGGGTGAAAAACATTCAGTACTTC.

The sample holds a few counts of this clonotype. J is TRBJ2-3 and V is TRBV29-1; 8 positions match TRBD1. Germline assignment: CDR1 SQVTM and CDR2 ANQGSEA. The length of the CDR3 is 13 residues. V trimming: 6 bases; J trimming: 3 bases; junction bases outside the gene matches: 5. The CDR3 sequence: CSVPRQGTDTQYF. The CDR3 nucleotides read TGCAGCGTACCCCGACAGGGGACAGATACGCAGTATTTT.

In this sample, this clonotype turned up many times. This rearrangement joins TRBV12-3 or TRBV12-4 to TRBJ2-7; D is possibly TRBD2 (6 bases). The CDR3 covers 12 residues. V lost 6 bases to trimming and J lost 0 bases, with 6 bases between them. CDR3 in DNA: TGTGCCAGCAGCGGGAGCTCCTACGAGCAGTACTTC. Protein sequence: CASSGSSYEQYF.

V and J are TRBV4-1 and TRBJ2-7; no clear D. In germline, CDR1 is MGHRA, CDR2 YSYEKL. Trimming cost V 4 bases and J 7 bases, with 5 bases left between them. CDR3 length equals 10 residues. Written as DNA, the CDR3 is TGCGCCAGCAGCCCTAAGGAGCAGTACTTC. Translated: CASSPKEQYF.

This clonotype has just a few counts. The chain links TRBV4-1 to TRBJ2-5; D unresolved. The CDR3 totals 16 residues. The V and J ends lost 1 base and 1 base respectively, with 13 bases between them. Germline V gives CDR1 MGHRA, CDR2 YSYEKL. The CDR3 sequence is CASSQVLSGPQETQYF. In DNA form, the CDR3 reads TGCGCCAGCAGCCAAGTATTATCGGGCCCCCAAGAGACCCAGTACTTC.

The J gene is TRBJ1-1, the V gene TRBV11-3; 7 bases are shared with TRBD1. CDR1 and CDR2 (germline): SGHNT, YENEEA. V lost 4 bases, J lost 1 base, and 9 bases stayed unmatched. CDR3 size: 16 residues. CDR3 sequence reads: CASSSGQSLWNTEAFF. The CDR3 DNA reads TGTGCCAGCAGCTCGGGACAGTCCTTGTGGAACACTGAAGCTTTCTTT.

This clonotype was detected a few times. The rearrangement uses TRBV12-3 or TRBV12-4 and TRBJ1-6, with D hard to call. V gave up 2 bases and J gave up 6 bases, with 11 bases separating them. The CDR3 spans 15 residues. The CDR3 DNA reads TGTGCCAGCAGTTTATCAGGACTATCTAATTCACCCCTCCACTTT. This translates into CASSLSGLSNSPLHF.

The rearrangement uses TRBV5-6 and TRBJ2-5; tentative D call: TRBD1 (6 bases). Germline V CDR1 and CDR2: SGHDT, YYEEEE. Trimming left V 2 bases short and J 11 bases short, with 16 bases between. The CDR3 extends over 13 amino acids. The CDR3 region has the DNA TGTGCCAGCAGCTTCAGGGGCCCTCGAGGGCAGTACTTC. Translation gives CASSFRGPRGQYF.

This clonotype was observed a few times. The gene calls are TRBV4-1 and TRBJ2-1; D remains ambiguous. The CDR3 consists of 12 residues. Germline values: CDR1 MGHRA, CDR2 YSYEKL. The germline V and J ends were trimmed by 0 bases and 10 bases, with 7 bases remaining between them. CDR3 sequence (DNA): TGCGCCAGCAGCCAAGATGTTAGGGAGCAGTTCTTC. Translation: CASSQDVREQFF.

This clonotype was found a few times. The junction departs from germline at one end; a sequencing error may be responsible. The chain combines TRBV7-2 with TRBJ2-7; 12 nucleotides match TRBD2. The CDR3 runs 15 residues. Looked up from germline, CDR1 is SGHTA and CDR2 is FQGNSA. The CDR3 region has the DNA TGTGCCAGCAGCCTAGCGGGGGGGCATTCCTACGAGCAGTACTTC. Its protein product is CASSLAGGHSYEQYF.

The chain joins TRBV7-3 to TRBJ1-2, with TRBD1 as a possible D gene (6 bases). Germline lookup yields CDR1 SGHTA and CDR2 FQGTGA. This CDR3 has 17 amino acids. V was clipped by 5 bases and J by 7 bases, with 26 bases between them. This CDR3 reads CASSMGAPPQTGVGYTF. The DNA for the CDR3 is TGTGCCAGCAGCATGGGGGCGCCTCCGCAAACCGGGGTTGGCTACACCTTC.

Ten or more counts support this clonotype. The rearrangement joins TRBV29-1 to TRBJ2-7; tentative D call: TRBD2 (6 bases). CDR1 and CDR2 from the germline V gene are SQVTM and ANQGSEA. The V end was cut by 1 base, the J end by 3 bases, with 7 bases between. This CDR3 is built from 12 residues. DNA of the CDR3: TGCAGCGTTGAAGTCGGGGGCTACGAGCAGTACTTC. Translating it yields CSVEVGGYEQYF.

The chain's CDR3 is CASSPHTEQYF. Here the CDR3 DNA reads TGTGCCAGCAGTCCCCATACAGAGCAGTACTTC. The chain joins TRBV12-3 or TRBV12-4 to TRBJ2-7; no reliable D call. The CDR3 extends over 11 amino acids. Trimming removed 5 bases at V and 7 bases at J, with 9 bases between.

This clonotype was seen ten or more times. The chain has TRBV12-3 or TRBV12-4 and TRBJ2-7; a possible D gene is TRBD2 (6 bases). Trimming took off 5 bases at V and 1 base at J, with 12 bases between the two ends. This CDR3 has 14 amino acids. The CDR3 sequence is CASSLGSGSYEQYF. In nucleotides, the CDR3 is TGTGCCAGCAGTCTAGGCAGCGGGTCCTACGAGCAGTACTTC.

The sample holds a few counts of this clonotype. J is TRBJ2-7 and V is TRBV7-9; a possible D gene is TRBD1 (6 bases). The germline V and J ends were trimmed by 4 bases and 4 bases, with 14 bases remaining between them. CDR3 length equals 14 residues. CDR1 SEHNR and CDR2 FQNEAQ come from the germline V gene (reference sequence). The CDR3 region is CASSSRGVVYEQYF. The CDR3, as DNA: TGTGCCAGCAGCTCCAGGGGAGTCGTATACGAGCAGTACTTC.

The CDR3 nucleotides are TGCGCCAGCAGCCAAGAGACCGGGAGGGCCAACGAGCAGTACTTC. Translation gives CASSQETGRANEQYF. The chain links TRBV4-1 to TRBJ2-7; TRBD2 matches 8 bases. Trimming took 0 bases from V and 5 from J; bases not matched to a gene: 6. The CDR3 sequence is 15 residues long. The V gene's germline CDR1 is MGHRA and CDR2 YSYEKL.

The V gene is TRBV12-3 or TRBV12-4, the J gene TRBJ2-5; D gene unclear. CDR3 length equals 13 residues. Trimming cost V 7 bases and J 4 bases, with 13 bases left between them. CDR3 amino acids: CASTLRNGETQYF. CDR3 coding DNA: TGTGCCAGCACCCTACGGAACGGAGAGACCCAGTACTTC.

The V call is TRBV30, the J call TRBJ2-5; 8 bases agree with TRBD1. Germline loops: CDR1 GTSNPN, CDR2 SVGIG (reference sequence). CDR3 size: 14 residues. V gave up 6 bases and J gave up 1 base; unmatched junction bases: 7. CDR3 amino acids: CACLADRGQETQYF. CDR3 DNA: TGTGCCTGCCTCGCAGACAGGGGCCAAGAGACCCAGTACTTC.

V is TRBV6-5 and J is TRBJ1-2; D remains unclear. V lost 5 bases and J lost 4, with 11 bases in between. The CDR3 loop spans 13 amino acids. Germline V gene data show CDR1 as MNHEY and CDR2 as SVGAGI. The chain's CDR3 is CASSQSGLYGYTF. Here the CDR3 DNA reads TGTGCCAGCAGTCAGTCAGGACTCTATGGCTACACCTTC.

This clonotype was counted only a few times. The rearrangement uses TRBV5-1 and TRBJ2-7; D call uncertain. Trimming took off 0 bases at V and 2 bases at J, with 12 bases between the two ends. This CDR3 is built from 15 residues. Germline V gene data show CDR1 as SGHRS and CDR2 as YFSETQ. CDR3 in DNA: TGCGCCAGCAGCTTGGATACGGCCAGAACCTACGAGCAGTACTTC. Protein: CASSLDTARTYEQYF.